The clone carrying this T cell receptor beta chain was seen many times. Its antigen is not identified. Clinical symptoms, serum thyroxine and TRAb, thyroid ultrasound and orbital computed tomography together formed the diagnostic basis. This entry comes from a study of T cells in Graves' hyperthyroidism and ophthalmopathy. On the study more broadly: The blood sample was taken at first diagnosis, before treatment began.

The investigators amplified TCR beta CDR3 regions from RNA transcripts. When the TCR CDR3 underwent first-round RT-PCR, the HTBI primer set was used. MiXCR, run by TCRdb on the multiplex PCR reads, gives a single entry per CDR3 protein. The sample contains about 500,000 distinct CDR3 sequences, roughly 15% of which appear only once. General study findings and limits: Onset of ophthalmopathy came a median approximately 6.9 months after the model predicted it. Most thyroid clonotypes expanded above 0.001 were also detected in blood.

The germline V and J ends were trimmed by 5 bases and 1 base, with 11 bases remaining between them. CDR3 size: 14 residues. The sample comprised blood. This TCR was recovered from a woman aged 18-35 years with Graves' ophthalmopathy. The rearrangement joins TRBV12-3 or TRBV12-4 to TRBJ1-1; D not certain. DNA of the CDR3: TGTGCCAGCAGTCCTACGTCAGGGAACACTGAAGCTTTCTTT. Its translation is CASSPTSGNTEAFF.